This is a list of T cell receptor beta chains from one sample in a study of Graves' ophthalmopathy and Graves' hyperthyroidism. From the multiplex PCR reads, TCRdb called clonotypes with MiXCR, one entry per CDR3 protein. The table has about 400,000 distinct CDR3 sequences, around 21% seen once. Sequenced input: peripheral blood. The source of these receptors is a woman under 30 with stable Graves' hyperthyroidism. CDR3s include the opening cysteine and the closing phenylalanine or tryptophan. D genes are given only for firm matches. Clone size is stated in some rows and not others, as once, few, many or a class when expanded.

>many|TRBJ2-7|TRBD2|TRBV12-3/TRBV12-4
CASSLGRREGSYEQYF
TGTGCCAGCAGTTTAGGTAGGCGGGAGGGCTCCTACGAGCAGTACTTC
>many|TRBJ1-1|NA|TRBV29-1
CSVGVLDRAEAFF
TGCAGCGTTGGGGTCTTGGACAGAGCTGAAGCCTTCTTT
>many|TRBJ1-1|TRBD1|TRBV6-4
CASRSGTGVAEAFF
TGTGCCAGCAGGAGCGGGACAGGGGTAGCTGAAGCTTTCTTT
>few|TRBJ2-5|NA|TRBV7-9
CASSLALPVGEETQYF
TGTGCCAGCAGCTTAGCGCTGCCAGTGGGCGAAGAGACCCAGTACTTC
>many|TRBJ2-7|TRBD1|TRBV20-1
CSAPRDRVYEQYF
TGCAGTGCTCCCCGGGACAGGGTCTACGAGCAGTACTTC
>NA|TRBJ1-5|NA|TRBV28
CASSHARDLGQPQHF
TGTGCCAGCTCCCACGCCCGGGATTTAGGTCAGCCCCAGCATTTT
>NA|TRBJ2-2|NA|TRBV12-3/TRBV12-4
CASSLRVASGELFF
TGTGCCAGCAGTTTAAGGGTAGCATCCGGGGAGCTGTTTTTT
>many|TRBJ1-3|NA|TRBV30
CAWTGPGNTIYF
TGTGCCTGGACAGGGCCCGGAAACACCATATATTTT
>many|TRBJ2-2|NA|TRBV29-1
CSVEDRDTGELFF
TGCAGCGTTGAAGATAGGGACACCGGGGAGCTGTTTTTT
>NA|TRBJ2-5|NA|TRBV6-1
CASRPQGKETQYF
TGTGCCAGCAGGCCACAGGGAAAAGAGACCCAGTACTTC
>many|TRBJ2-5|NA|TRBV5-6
CASSLSGGGFQETQYF
TGTGCCAGCAGCTTGTCCGGGGGAGGATTCCAAGAGACCCAGTACTTC
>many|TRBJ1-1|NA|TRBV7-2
CASSLMVSTEAFF
TGTGCCAGCAGCTTAATGGTGAGCACTGAAGCTTTCTTT
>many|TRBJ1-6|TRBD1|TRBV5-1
CASSLGPRQGPNSPLHF
TGCGCCAGCAGCTTGGGTCCCCGACAGGGACCGAATTCACCCCTCCACTTT
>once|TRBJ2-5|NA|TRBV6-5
CASSYSSRETQYF
TGTGCCAGCAGTTATTCGAGCAGGGAGACCCAGTACTTC
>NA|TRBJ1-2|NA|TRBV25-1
CASSEPGPGGYTF
TGTGCCAGCAGTGAACCAGGGCCGGGGGGCTACACCTTC
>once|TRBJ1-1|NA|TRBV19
CASRGPGSGTEAFF
TGTGCCAGTAGAGGTCCAGGGTCAGGCACTGAAGCTTTCTTT
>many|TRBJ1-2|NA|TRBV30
CAWGQVSNYGYTF
TGTGCCTGGGGTCAAGTCTCTAACTATGGCTACACCTTC
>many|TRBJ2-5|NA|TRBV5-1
CASRFRGQETQYF
TGCGCCAGCAGATTCCGGGGACAAGAGACCCAGTACTTC
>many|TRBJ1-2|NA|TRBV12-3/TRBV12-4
CASSEGTKERGYTF
TGTGCCAGCAGTGAGGGGACAAAGGAGCGGGGCTACACCTTC
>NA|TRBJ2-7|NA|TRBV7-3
CASSSSQDSEQYF
TGTGCCAGCAGCTCATCCCAGGATTCCGAGCAGTACTTC
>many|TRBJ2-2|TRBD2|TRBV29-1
CSVALAGSTGELFF
TGCAGCGTTGCTCTAGCGGGATCCACCGGGGAGCTGTTTTTT
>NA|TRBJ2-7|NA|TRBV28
CASSLSRASSYEQYF
TGTGCCAGCAGTTTATCCAGGGCGAGCTCCTACGAGCAGTACTTC
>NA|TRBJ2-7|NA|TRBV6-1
CASSPVGGHEQYF
TGTGCCAGCAGTCCGGTTGGGGGCCACGAGCAGTACTTC
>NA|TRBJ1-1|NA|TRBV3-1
CATATGNTEAFF
TGTGCCACCGCGACGGGGAACACTGAAGCTTTCTTT
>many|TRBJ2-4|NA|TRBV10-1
CASSDEATKNIKYF
TGCGCCAGCAGTGACGAAGCGACTAAAAACATTAAGTACTTC
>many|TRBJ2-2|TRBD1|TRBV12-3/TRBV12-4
CASATGGNTGELFF
TGTGCCAGCGCCACAGGGGGGAACACCGGGGAGCTGTTTTTT
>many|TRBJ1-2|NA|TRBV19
CASSITGESGYTF
TGTGCCAGTAGTATTACGGGGGAGTCTGGCTACACCTTC
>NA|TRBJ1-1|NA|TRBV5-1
CASTTAAGSTEAFF
TGCGCCAGCACGACAGCCGCGGGCTCCACTGAAGCTTTCTTT
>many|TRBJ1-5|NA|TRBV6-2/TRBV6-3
CASSGSDQPQHF
TGTGCCAGCAGCGGATCGGATCAGCCCCAGCATTTT
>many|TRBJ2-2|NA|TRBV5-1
CASSLLGHLTGELFF
TGCGCCAGCAGCCTACTGGGACACCTCACCGGGGAGCTGTTTTTT
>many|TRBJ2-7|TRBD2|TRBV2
CASVLTSGRGGQYF
TGTGCCAGCGTGTTGACTAGCGGGAGGGGAGGGCAGTACTTC
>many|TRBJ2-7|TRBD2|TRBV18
CASSLRLAGEGYEQYF
TGTGCCAGCTCACTCCGTTTGGCGGGAGAGGGGTACGAGCAGTACTTC
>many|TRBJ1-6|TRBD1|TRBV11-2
CASSFRDRHYNSPLHF
TGTGCCAGCAGCTTCCGGGACAGACACTATAATTCACCCCTCCACTTT
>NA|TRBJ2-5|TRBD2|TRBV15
CATRADSGGELETQYF
TGTGCCACCAGGGCTGATAGCGGGGGGGAGTTAGAGACCCAGTACTTT